This TCR beta chain was documented in a study of T cells after yellow fever vaccination. This clonotype appeared many times. What it binds is not known. Study-wide results and caveats: Abundant clonotypes from the bulk population could have been carried over as contaminants into FACS-sorted repertoires. Subsequent to the booster, the majority of primary-vaccination clones reappeared (around 97% CD4, more than 70% CD8).

Germline-derived CDR1 and CDR2 are GTSNPN and SVGIG (reference sequence). The CDR3 runs to 14 residues. V lost 1 base, J lost 4 bases, and 3 bases stayed unmatched. They built TCR cDNA with 5'RACE template switching, a step that put in a universal primer site and UMIs. TCRdb reprocessed the 5' RACE reads with MiXCR, giving one entry per CDR3 protein. The sample lists under 150,000 distinct CDR3 sequences, around 7.7% occurring once. The J gene is TRBJ2-7, the V gene TRBV30, with 11 bases aligning to TRBD2. The sample consisted of CD4+ T cells sorted from PBMCs, taken 5 days after the yellow fever booster vaccination. This sequence was found in a man aged 25-45 years who received the YFV17D yellow fever vaccine. The CDR3: CAWSGTSGRYEQYF. DNA of the CDR3: TGTGCCTGGAGTGGAACTAGCGGGAGATACGAGCAGTACTTC.